Listed here is a single TCR beta chain. Original analysis: By means of reference gene primer amplification, nucleated cell counts were estimated. Sequencing was performed with immunoSEQ multiplex PCR; in TCRdb, only in-frame clones are kept and a portion is missing. That table gives V, J and clone size, and the DNA gave D and trimming. The sample consists of fewer than 200,000 clones, 88% of them appearing once. This record comes from a study of blood T cell repertoires in COVID-19. Study summary: Acute and convalescent COVID-19 specimens originated in the United States, Italy and Spain. Nucleic acid was either cDNA or gDNA, and it came from T cells, B-cell-depleted T cells, or PBMCs.

The sample was peripheral blood. The clonotype comes from a man aged 55-75 years with acute or convalescent COVID-19.

CDR3 sequence reads: CSVGQGAEAFF. The CDR3, as DNA: TGCAGCGTGGGTCAGGGCGCTGAAGCTTTCTTT. The genes are TRBV29-1 and TRBJ1-1; tentative D call: TRBD1 (5 bases). Germline CDR1 SQVTM, CDR2 ANQGSEA. This CDR3 is 11 amino acids long. The V gene lost 6 bases and the J gene lost 6 bases, with 11 bases spanning the gap. The full variable domain, in which reference TRBV29-1 and TRBJ1-1 provide the parts outside the CDR3, is SAVISQKPSRDICQRGTSLTIQCQVDSQVTMMFWYRQQPGQSLTLIATANQGSEATYESGFVIDKFPISRPNLTFSTLTVSNMSPEDSSIYLCSVGQGAEAFFGQGTRLTVV.